The 6 T cell receptor beta chains presented below share a single source sample, sequenced in a study of cytotoxic CD8 clonotypes in ibrutinib-treated CLL. Repertoires were generated with immunoSEQ multiplex PCR, while TCRdb's copy carries only in-frame clones and drops some. The sample lists around 310,000 clones, 70% to 80% occurring once. Sequencing was performed on PBMCs, taken before ibrutinib treatment. The receptors derive from a human donor with chronic lymphocytic leukemia.

The chain combines TRBV9 with TRBJ1-4; D gene ambiguous. CDR1 SGDLS and CDR2 YYNGEE come from the germline V gene. Between the trimmed V and J ends, which lost 3 bases and 5 bases, there was a span of 8 bases. This CDR3 is 13 amino acids long. CDR3 loop: CASSGARNEKLFF. CDR3 sequence (DNA): TGTGCCAGCAGCGGCGCTAGAAATGAAAAACTGTTTTTT.

The chain links TRBV13 to TRBJ2-1; TRBD1 agrees at 9 bases. Germline V lookup: CDR1 PRHDT, CDR2 FYEKMQ (reference sequence). The V and J ends lost 6 bases and 5 bases, in that order; junction bases with no gene match: 5. The CDR3 is 14 amino acids. The CDR3: CASSVGQGNNEQFF. Here the CDR3 DNA reads TGTGCCAGCAGTGTGGGACAGGGAAACAATGAGCAGTTCTTC.

This chain links TRBV6-1 with TRBJ2-7; D gene uncertain. The germline gives CDR1 MNHNS, CDR2 SASEGT. V lost 1 base to trimming and J lost 3 bases, with 19 bases between them. The CDR3 has 17 amino acids. CDR3 region: CASSEVPGFNYYYEQYF. Here the CDR3 DNA reads TGTGCCAGCAGTGAAGTACCCGGGTTCAACTACTACTACGAGCAGTACTTC.

This clone has only one observation. V and J are TRBV7-3 and TRBJ2-5, with 9 bases lining up with TRBD2. Trimming took 4 bases from V and 5 from J; bases not matched to a gene: 8. The germline gives CDR1 SGHTA, CDR2 FQGTGA. There are 15 residues in the CDR3. The chain's CDR3 is CASSSGTSPLETQYF. The CDR3 nucleotides read TGTGCCAGCAGCTCCGGGACTAGCCCCCTGGAGACCCAGTACTTC.

This clone was seen more than once but under ten times. The gene calls are TRBV19 and TRBJ1-5, with TRBD1 matching over 7 bases. This CDR3 comprises 16 residues. The J segment lost 2 bases and the V segment lost 2 bases, leaving 6 bases of the junction unmatched. Germline V gene sequence: CDR1 LNHDA, CDR2 SQIVND (reference sequence). In DNA, the CDR3 is TGTGCCAGTAGTATATTTAGGGGGCTAGGCAATCAGCCCCAGCATTTT. Residues: CASSIFRGLGNQPQHF.

This sequence joins TRBV28 and TRBJ1-1, with D unclear. The length of the CDR3 is 12 residues. V lost 3 bases to trimming and J lost 5 bases, with 7 bases between them. Germline loops: CDR1 MDHEN, CDR2 SYDVKM. The CDR3 DNA sequence: TGTGCCAGCAGTTTCGCTGGTACTGAAGCTTTCTTT. Residues: CASSFAGTEAFF.